Following are 9 T cell receptor beta chains from one sample sequenced in a study of blood T cells in healthy people across ages. A second PCR of 7 to 11 cycles used a sample-barcoded 5' primer and a J-beta primer mix. TCRdb itself ran the 5' RACE reads through MiXCR, one entry per CDR3 protein. The sample shows about 570,000 distinct CDR3 sequences, approximately 27% of them seen only once. The material sequenced was blood. These receptors all come from a woman aged 70-85 years in good health.

V is TRBV6-5 and J is TRBJ1-1, with D possibly being TRBD1 (5 bases). V lost 5 bases and J lost 5, with 12 bases in between. The CDR3 totals 13 residues. CDR1 and CDR2 from the germline V gene are MNHEY and SVGAGI. In DNA form, the CDR3 reads TGTGCCAGCAGTGAAGTAGGGGAGACTGAAGCTTTCTTT. It specifies CASSEVGETEAFF.

The chain recombines TRBV20-1 with TRBJ2-5, with 10 nucleotides matching TRBD2. The V gene's germline CDR1 is DFQATT and CDR2 SNEGSKA (reference sequence). This CDR3 is built from 14 residues. V was pared by 5 bases and J by 5 bases, with 8 bases of the junction left unmatched. The CDR3 region has the DNA TGCAGTGCTCCCAGCGGGGGGGCCTGGGAGACCCAGTACTTC. Translation: CSAPSGGAWETQYF.

Points on this clonotype: A read error may account for a junction end that differs from germline. The V and J genes are TRBV7-8 and TRBJ1-5; 7 bases fit TRBD1. The CDR3 spans 15 residues. Germline V gives CDR1 SGHVS, CDR2 FQNEAQ. CDR3 in DNA: TGTGTCAGCAGCTTAGAGGTCAGGGGGAAACAGCCCCAGCATTTT. The encoded protein is CVSSLEVRGKQPQHF.

Remarks on this clonotype: With a much larger clone just one base away, this may be a read error. The chain has TRBV9 and TRBJ1-6; no reliable D call. Germline assignment: CDR1 SGDLS and CDR2 YYNGEE. The CDR3 extends over 18 amino acids. Here the CDR3 reads CTSSDGPIPNSYNSPLHF. The CDR3, as DNA: TGTACCAGCAGCGATGGACCGATACCTAACTCCTATAATTCACCCCTCCACTTT.

The V call is TRBV6-4, the J call TRBJ1-1; 9 bases agree with TRBD1. The CDR3 is 14 residues long. Germline values: CDR1 MRHNA, CDR2 SNTAGT. The V and J ends lost 5 bases and 6 bases, in that order; junction bases with no gene match: 7. The CDR3 loop is CASSRQGGLAEAFF. DNA for the CDR3: TGTGCCAGCAGTCGACAGGGGGGATTGGCTGAAGCTTTCTTT.

This clonotype has only a few counts. The J gene is TRBJ2-1, the V gene TRBV10-3; no clear D. Germline V gene lookup returns CDR1 ENHRY and CDR2 SYGVKD. The V end was cut by 3 bases, the J end by 0 bases, with 9 bases between. The CDR3 totals 15 residues. CDR3: CAISDSGDSYNEQFF. Here the CDR3 DNA reads TGTGCCATCAGTGATTCAGGCGACTCCTACAATGAGCAGTTCTTC.

This clonotype was seen a few times. The rearrangement joins TRBV20-1 to TRBJ1-1; D is ambiguous. The germline CDR1 and CDR2 sequences are DFQATT and SNEGSKA (reference sequence). CDR3 length equals 15 residues. Trimming stripped 0 bases from V and 0 bases from J, with 11 bases between. The CDR3 is CSARDLQLMNTEAFF. CDR3 in DNA: TGCAGTGCTAGAGATTTACAGCTGATGAACACTGAAGCTTTCTTT.

This chain connects TRBV2 to TRBJ2-7; the D gene is possibly TRBD2 (6 bases). The CDR3 has 18 residues. CDR1 and CDR2 from the germline V gene are SNHLY and FYNNEI. V lost 5 bases and J lost 0, with 23 bases in between. The CDR3 DNA sequence: TGTGCCAGCAGTCGCCTTGGGAGGACCAGCACCAACTCCTACGAGCAGTACTTC. Protein sequence: CASSRLGRTSTNSYEQYF.

This chain uses TRBV7-9 with TRBJ2-5; 8 bases fit TRBD2. The J call may be in error: the DNA end matches TRBJ2-1 better. Germline V gene data show CDR1 as SEHNR and CDR2 as FQNEAQ (reference sequence). The CDR3 consists of 15 residues. CDR3 nucleotides: TGTGCCAGCGCGGACAACGGGGGGGCCGATTATGAGCAGTTCTTC. Translation gives CASADNGGADYEQFF.